This T cell receptor (beta chain) was documented in a study of blood T cell repertoires in COVID-19. Study as a whole: Both acute and convalescent COVID-19 samples were obtained from the United States, Italy and Spain. Sources were T cells, B-cell-depleted T cells, or PBMCs; the material itself was cDNA or gDNA.

Original processing notes: Estimation of nucleated cell counts relied on the amplification of reference gene primers. This table comes from immunoSEQ multiplex PCR, and its TCRdb copy is limited to in-frame clones, with some not included. The V and J calls and clone size were taken over from that table, and D and trimming were inferred from the DNA. The repertoire holds 240,000 or so clones, 82% seen once, with 12% in the top ten. This CDR3 region has 16 residues. V dropped 4 bases and J dropped 0 bases, with 12 bases sitting between them. Germline CDR1 SEHNR, CDR2 FQNEAQ (reference sequence). Material: peripheral blood. This receptor was taken from a woman aged 55-70 years with active or convalescent COVID-19. The V gene is TRBV7-9, the J gene TRBJ1-4; tentative D call: TRBD1 (6 bases). The CDR3 sequence: CASSSSRQATNEKLFF. The CDR3, as DNA: TGTGCCAGCAGCTCAAGTAGACAGGCAACTAATGAAAAACTGTTTTTT.